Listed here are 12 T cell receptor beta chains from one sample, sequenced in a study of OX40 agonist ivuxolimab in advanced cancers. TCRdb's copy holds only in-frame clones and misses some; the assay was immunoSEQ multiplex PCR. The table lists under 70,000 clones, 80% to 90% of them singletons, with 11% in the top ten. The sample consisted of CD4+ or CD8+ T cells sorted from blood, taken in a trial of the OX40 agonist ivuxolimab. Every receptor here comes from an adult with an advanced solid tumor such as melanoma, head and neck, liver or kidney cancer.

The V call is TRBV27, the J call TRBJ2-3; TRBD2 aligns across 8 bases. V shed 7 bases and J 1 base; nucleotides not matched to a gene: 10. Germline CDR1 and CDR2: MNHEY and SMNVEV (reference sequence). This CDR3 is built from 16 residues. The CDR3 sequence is CASMIRAGARTDTQYF. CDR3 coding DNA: TGTGCCAGCATGATCCGAGCGGGGGCCCGCACAGATACGCAGTATTTT.

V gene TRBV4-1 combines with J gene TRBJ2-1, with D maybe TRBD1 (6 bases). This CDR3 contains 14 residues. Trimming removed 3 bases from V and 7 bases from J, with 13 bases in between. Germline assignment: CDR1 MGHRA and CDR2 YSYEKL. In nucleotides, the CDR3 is TGCGCCAGCAGCCAGGGGGCGCGTCGAAATGAGCAGTTCTTC. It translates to CASSQGARRNEQFF.

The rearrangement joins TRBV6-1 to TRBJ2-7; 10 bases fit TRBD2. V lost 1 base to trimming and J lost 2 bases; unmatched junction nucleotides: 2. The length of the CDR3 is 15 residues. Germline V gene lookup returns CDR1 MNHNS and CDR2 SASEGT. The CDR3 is CASSEDTSGAYEQYF. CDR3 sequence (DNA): TGTGCCAGCAGTGAAGACACTAGCGGGGCCTACGAGCAGTACTTC.

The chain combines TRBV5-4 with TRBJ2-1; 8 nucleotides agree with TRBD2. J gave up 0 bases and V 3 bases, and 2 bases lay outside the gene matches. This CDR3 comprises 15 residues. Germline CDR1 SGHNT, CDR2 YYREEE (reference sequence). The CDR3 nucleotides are TGTGCCAGCAGCTACAGCGGGAGCTCCTACAATGAGCAGTTCTTC. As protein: CASSYSGSSYNEQFF.

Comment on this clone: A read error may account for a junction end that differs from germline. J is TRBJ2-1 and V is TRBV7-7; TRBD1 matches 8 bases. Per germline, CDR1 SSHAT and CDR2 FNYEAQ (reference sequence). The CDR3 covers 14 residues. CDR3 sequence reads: CASRGLGIHNEQFF. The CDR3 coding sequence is TGTGCTAGCAGGGGGCTCGGGATCCACAATGAGCAGTTCTTC.

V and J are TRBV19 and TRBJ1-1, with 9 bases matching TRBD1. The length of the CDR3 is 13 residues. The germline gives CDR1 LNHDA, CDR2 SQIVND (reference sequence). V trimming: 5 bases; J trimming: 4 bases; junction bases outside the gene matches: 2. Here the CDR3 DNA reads TGTGCCAGTAGTGACAGGGGGGGCACTGAAGCTTTCTTT. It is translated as CASSDRGGTEAFF.

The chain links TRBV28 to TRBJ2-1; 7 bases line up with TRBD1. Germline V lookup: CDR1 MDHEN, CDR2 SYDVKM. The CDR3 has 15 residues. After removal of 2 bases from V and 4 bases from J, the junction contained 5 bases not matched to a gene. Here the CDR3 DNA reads TGTGCCAGCAGTTTAGCCGGGACAGTTTACAATGAGCAGTTCTTC. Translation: CASSLAGTVYNEQFF.

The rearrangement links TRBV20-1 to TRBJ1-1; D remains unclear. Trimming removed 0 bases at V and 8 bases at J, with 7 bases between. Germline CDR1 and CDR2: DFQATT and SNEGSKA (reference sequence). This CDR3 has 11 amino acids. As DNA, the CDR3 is TGCAGTGCTAGAGATTTCGGGGAAGCTTTCTTT. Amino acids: CSARDFGEAFF.

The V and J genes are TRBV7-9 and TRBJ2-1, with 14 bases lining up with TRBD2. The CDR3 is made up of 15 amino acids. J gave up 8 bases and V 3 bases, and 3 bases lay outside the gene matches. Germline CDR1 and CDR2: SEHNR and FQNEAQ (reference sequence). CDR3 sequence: CASSFGTSGRDEQFF. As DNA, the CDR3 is TGTGCCAGCAGCTTTGGGACTAGCGGGAGAGATGAGCAGTTCTTC.

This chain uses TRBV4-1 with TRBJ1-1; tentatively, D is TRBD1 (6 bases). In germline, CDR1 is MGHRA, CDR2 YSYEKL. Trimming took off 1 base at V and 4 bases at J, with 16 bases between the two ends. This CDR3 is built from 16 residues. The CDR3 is CASSQGGRGLSTEAFF. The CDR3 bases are TGCGCCAGCAGCCAAGGGGGGCGGGGGCTTAGCACTGAAGCTTTCTTT.

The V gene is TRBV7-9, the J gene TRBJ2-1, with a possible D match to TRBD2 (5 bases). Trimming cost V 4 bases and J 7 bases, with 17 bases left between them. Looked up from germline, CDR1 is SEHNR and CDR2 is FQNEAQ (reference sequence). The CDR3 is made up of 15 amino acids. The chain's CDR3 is CASSSPDRSGNEQFF. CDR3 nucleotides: TGTGCCAGCAGCTCCCCCGACCGGTCGGGAAATGAGCAGTTCTTC. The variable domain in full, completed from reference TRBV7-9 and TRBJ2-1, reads DTGVSQNPRHKITKRGQNVTFRCDPISEHNRLYWYRQTLGQGPEFLTYFQNEAQLEKSRLLSDRFSAERPKGSFSTLEIQRTEQGDSAMYLCASSSPDRSGNEQFFGPGTRLTVL.

The CDR3 region is CASSYRYTGELFF. The CDR3 DNA reads as TGTGCCAGCAGCTACAGGTACACCGGGGAGCTGTTTTTT. The chain joins TRBV7-9 to TRBJ2-2, with D maybe TRBD1 (5 bases). CDR1 and CDR2 (germline): SEHNR, FQNEAQ (reference sequence). V gave up 4 bases and J gave up 3 bases, with 6 bases separating them. The CDR3 length is 13 residues.